This TCR beta chain was identified in a study of T-cell memory formation after mild COVID-19. About the research overall: Largely, TCR clusters stayed within a single donor.

General study points: Prior to infection, memory already included some responding clones, suggesting cross-reactive memory joined.

This CDR3 region has 18 residues. MiXCR, run by TCRdb on the 5' RACE reads, gives a single entry per CDR3 protein. Of 300,000 to 350,000 distinct CDR3 sequences listed, roughly an eighth are singletons. This clonotype was detected only a few times. The antigen is not known. The chain links TRBV21-1 to TRBJ2-5; whether TRBD2, the table's D call, matches the DNA was not checked. TRBV21-1 is termed a pseudogene. The source of this sequence is a man in his late teens or twenties who had mild COVID-19 (a few samples of this study predate the infection). Cell type and time point are not known. The sequencing sample was made of PBMCs or a T cell subset sorted from them (not recorded which). For the CDR3, the DNA is TGTGCCAGCAGCACACCCCCCCGTGGTAGCGGGGCACAAGAGACCCAGTACTTC. This gives the protein CASSTPPRGSGAQETQYF.